The TCR beta chain under discussion was sequenced for a study of blood T cell repertoires in COVID-19. Across the study: The United States, Italy and Spain provided the acute and convalescent COVID-19 samples.

Authors' methods: Cell counts per sample came from amplifying reference gene primers. Assay used: immunoSEQ multiplex PCR; TCRdb lists only in-frame clones, some missing. V and J calls and clone size are as listed in that table; D and trimming were resolved from the DNA. The table has fewer than 250,000 clones, around four fifths seen once. Patients of the Seattle cohort, enrolled during active infection, were followed longitudinally. This receptor was taken from a man aged 55 to 69 with COVID-19, enrolled during active disease. Sequenced input: peripheral blood.

In DNA, the CDR3 is TGCAGCGTTGAAGATCTTCGGCACAGTTCCTACGAGCAGTACTTC. This codes for CSVEDLRHSSYEQYF. The chain uses TRBV29-1 and TRBJ2-7; no firm D call. V shed 0 bases and J shed 1 base, with 13 bases lying between them. The CDR3 sequence is 15 residues long. The germline gives CDR1 SQVTM, CDR2 ANQGSEA.